The 20 T cell receptor beta chains reported below all come from one sample, sequenced in a study of cytomegalovirus exposure and HLA in healthy donors. In the PCR, 60 Vbeta and 13 Jbeta primers were used. This table comes from immunoSEQ multiplex PCR, and its TCRdb copy is limited to in-frame clones, with some not included. The table includes 110,000 to 150,000 clones, roughly 71% detected once. The sequencing input was PBMCs. These receptors came from a man aged 25 to 40 in good health and CMV-seronegative.

This clone was seen a single time. The V call is TRBV29-1, the J call TRBJ2-3; 10 bases match TRBD1. The ends lost 7 bases at V and 5 bases at J; junction bases unmatched: 6. CDR3 length: 13 amino acids. CDR1 SQVTM and CDR2 ANQGSEA come from the germline V gene. The CDR3 protein is CSGLTGGLDTQYF. In DNA, the CDR3 is TGCAGCGGCCTGACAGGGGGCCTAGATACGCAGTATTTT.

The V gene is TRBV10-2, the J gene TRBJ2-2, with a weak D call TRBD2 (5 bases). CDR3 length: 14 amino acids. Trimming took off 8 bases at V and 0 bases at J, with 10 bases between the two ends. Per germline, CDR1 WSHSY and CDR2 SAAADI. CDR3 bases: TGCGCCAGCCGTAGCGCTACGAACACCGGGGAGCTGTTTTTT. Its protein is CASRSATNTGELFF.

This clone was recorded a few times. This sequence joins TRBV13 and TRBJ2-1, with D maybe TRBD1 (6 bases). In germline, CDR1 is PRHDT, CDR2 FYEKMQ (reference sequence). CDR3 size: 16 residues. V lost 4 bases and J lost 6, with 19 bases in between. CDR3 amino acids: CASSSKNRVTGNEQFF. CDR3 coding DNA: TGTGCCAGCAGCTCGAAAAACAGGGTTACTGGCAATGAGCAGTTCTTC.

This chain connects TRBV6-5 to TRBJ1-5; 12 bases agree with TRBD1. V lost 4 bases and J lost 7; bases outside the gene matches: 5. Per the germline V gene, CDR1 is MNHEY and CDR2 is SVGAGI. The CDR3 contains 15 residues. CDR3 DNA: TGTGCCAGCAGTTGGGGACAGGGGGCAGGACAGCCCCAGCATTTT. Translation gives CASSWGQGAGQPQHF.

This clone has just a few counts. This rearrangement joins TRBV21-1 to TRBJ1-6. TRBV21-1 is a pseudogene locus. CDR3 length: 16 amino acids. Written as DNA, the CDR3 is TGTGCCAGCAGCAAAAGTTGGAGGGGAGGGAATTCACCCCTCCACTTT. This translates into CASSKSWRGGNSPLHF.

This chain links TRBV29-1 with TRBJ1-2, with unresolved D. In germline, CDR1 is SQVTM, CDR2 ANQGSEA. V lost 4 bases, J lost 4 bases, and 13 bases lay in between. The CDR3 is 13 amino acids. The CDR3 sequence: CSVVLEKSYGYTF. CDR3 bases: TGCAGCGTTGTTTTAGAGAAATCCTATGGCTACACCTTC.

V is TRBV7-9 and J is TRBJ2-7; 7 bases map to TRBD2. With V trimmed by 3 bases and J by 3 bases, 5 bases remained unmatched. Looked up from germline, CDR1 is SEHNR and CDR2 is FQNEAQ (reference sequence). This CDR3 has 14 amino acids. The CDR3 loop is CASSFSAGVYEQYF. The CDR3 DNA follows: TGTGCCAGCAGCTTCTCGGCGGGAGTCTACGAGCAGTACTTC.

The CDR3 is CASSQGRGAGELFF. The CDR3 DNA reads TGTGCCAGCAGCCAGGGCAGGGGAGCCGGGGAGCTGTTTTTT. The chain joins TRBV7-7 to TRBJ2-2, with D maybe TRBD1 (6 bases). The germline V gene encodes CDR1 SSHAT and CDR2 FNYEAQ (reference sequence). There are 14 residues in the CDR3. The V end lost 5 bases, the J end lost 6 bases, and 13 bases lay between the germline ends.

The chain links TRBV19 to TRBJ2-4, with 8 bases aligning to TRBD2. The trim removed 7 bases at V and 0 bases at J, leaving 14 bases unmatched. This CDR3 spans 18 amino acids. CDR1 is LNHDA, CDR2 SQIVND, per germline (reference sequence). CDR3 sequence reads: CASTPREGNVLAKNIQYF. In nucleotides, the CDR3 is TGTGCCAGTACCCCACGGGAGGGGAACGTGCTAGCCAAAAACATTCAGTACTTC.

V usage is TRBV28 and J usage is TRBJ2-4; 12 bases map to TRBD2. Per the germline V gene, CDR1 is MDHEN and CDR2 is SYDVKM. The CDR3 length is 18 residues. The ends lost 1 base at V and 1 base at J; junction bases unmatched: 5. The CDR3 region has the DNA TGTGCCAGCAGTTTATCTAGCGGGAGGGCCTGGGCCAAAAACATTCAGTACTTC. Translated, it gives CASSLSSGRAWAKNIQYF. The variable domain in full, completed from reference TRBV28 and TRBJ2-4, reads DVKVTQSSRYLVKRTGEKVFLECVQDMDHENMFWYRQDPGLGLRLIYFSYDVKMKEKGDIPEGYSVSREKKERFSLILESASTNQTSMYLCASSLSSGRAWAKNIQYFGAGTRLSVL.

This chain uses TRBV6-5 with TRBJ2-5; 8 positions match TRBD2. CDR3 length: 15 amino acids. V was clipped by 4 bases and J by 4 bases; unmatched bases: 8. Germline CDR1 MNHEY, CDR2 SVGAGI. The CDR3 reads CASSLRAGVVETQYF. As DNA, the CDR3 is TGTGCCAGCAGTTTAAGAGCGGGAGTGGTAGAGACCCAGTACTTC.

The genes are TRBV29-1 and TRBJ2-1; 10 bases fit TRBD1. Germline V gene sequence: CDR1 SQVTM, CDR2 ANQGSEA. V gave up 6 bases and J gave up 7 bases; unmatched junction bases: 12. This CDR3 has 15 amino acids. DNA for the CDR3: TGCAGCGTCCTCTTCCGGGACAGGGGTCGAAATGAGCAGTTCTTC. This sequence encodes CSVLFRDRGRNEQFF.

The chain recombines TRBV6-6 with TRBJ2-7, with a weak D call TRBD1 (6 bases). The CDR3 has 15 residues. The V gene lost 5 bases and the J gene lost 4 bases, with 18 bases spanning the gap. Germline V CDR1 and CDR2: MNHNY, SVGAGI (reference sequence). Here the CDR3 DNA reads TGTGCCAGCAGTAGTAGGGACATCAACCCTTACGAGCAGTACTTC. Translation gives CASSSRDINPYEQYF.

The CDR3 loop is CASSFSTGKASEQYF. CDR3 sequence (DNA): TGTGCCAGCAGTTTTTCGACAGGGAAGGCTTCGGAGCAGTACTTC. The chain is built from TRBV27 and TRBJ2-7, with 7 bases fitting TRBD1. The CDR3 spans 15 residues. Germline-derived CDR1 and CDR2 are MNHEY and SMNVEV (reference sequence). Trimming cost V 3 bases and J 7 bases; bases outside gene matches: 12.

This sequence joins TRBV2 and TRBJ2-7; 10 positions agree with TRBD1. Germline values: CDR1 SNHLY, CDR2 FYNNEI. The CDR3 spans 16 residues. V lost 5 bases, J lost 0 bases, and 7 bases stayed unmatched. The CDR3 region has the DNA TGTGCCAGCAGTAGAAAGGACAGGGGGTCCTCCTACGAGCAGTACTTC. Its translation: CASSRKDRGSSYEQYF.

This chain links TRBV2 with TRBJ1-1, with D hard to call. Deletions cut 4 bases from V and 3 bases from J, with 12 bases between. This CDR3 contains 14 residues. Germline V lookup: CDR1 SNHLY, CDR2 FYNNEI. The DNA for the CDR3 is TGTGCCAGCAGTGGGGAGGTGTTGGACACTGAAGCTTTCTTT. Translated: CASSGEVLDTEAFF.

This clone has a single count. V and J are TRBV5-1 and TRBJ1-6; a weak D match, TRBD1 (5 bases). The CDR3 runs 17 residues. Per the germline V gene, CDR1 is SGHRS and CDR2 is YFSETQ. The germline V and J ends were trimmed by 0 bases and 3 bases, with 13 bases remaining between them. The CDR3 here is CASSLGQFGYYNSPLHF. In nucleotides, the CDR3 is TGCGCCAGCAGCTTGGGACAGTTTGGATACTATAATTCACCCCTCCACTTT.

This chain links TRBV2 with TRBJ2-7; the D gene is possibly TRBD1 (6 bases). Germline CDR1 and CDR2: SNHLY and FYNNEI. The germline V and J ends were trimmed by 7 bases and 0 bases, with 16 bases remaining between them. The CDR3 length is 15 residues. CDR3 DNA: TGTGCCAGCAAAGGGGGAGTCCTGAGCTCCTACGAGCAGTACTTC. Protein: CASKGGVLSSYEQYF.

This clone was seen once. The chain uses TRBV5-1 and TRBJ1-1, with D tentatively TRBD1 (6 bases). The CDR3 contains 13 residues. Between the trimmed V and J ends, which lost 2 bases and 1 base, there was a span of 6 bases. The germline V gene has CDR1 SGHRS and CDR2 YFSETQ. The CDR3 nucleotides are TGCGCCAGCAGCTTACAGGGGAACACTGAAGCTTTCTTT. It is translated as CASSLQGNTEAFF.

The chain links TRBV18 to TRBJ1-5; 8 nucleotides align to TRBD1. V gave up 3 bases and J gave up 9 bases; unmatched junction bases: 4. CDR1 is KGHSH and CDR2 is LQKENI in the germline V gene. The CDR3 is 13 amino acids. CDR3 nucleotide sequence: TGTGCCAGCTCACCTACCGACAGGGGGCCCCAGCATTTT. Protein sequence: CASSPTDRGPQHF.